This T cell receptor beta chain emerged from a study of shared clonotypes between healthy human individuals. Broader study findings: A limitation of the genetic and exposure-history diversity represented arose from few donors.

This table comes from immunoSEQ multiplex PCR, and its TCRdb copy is limited to in-frame clones, with some not included. The sample carries 950,000 to 1,200,000 clones, approximately 80% recorded once. Deletions cut 5 bases from V and 8 bases from J, with 10 bases between. The germline gives CDR1 SEHNR, CDR2 FQNEAQ (reference sequence). CDR3 length: 12 amino acids. This clone was picked up one time. The antigen is not known. The sample consisted of memory CD4+ T cells from PBMCs. Described subset: CD45RA-negative fraction. The chain joins TRBV7-9 to TRBJ2-1, with D unclear. This TCR came from a man younger than 35 in good health. Some clones in this sample may be carry-over from other donors' samples. Written as DNA, the CDR3 is TGTGCCAGCAGCGACATTACGGATGAGCAGTTCTTC. As protein: CASSDITDEQFF.